Listed here are 20 T cell receptor beta chains from one sample, sequenced in a study of blood T cells in healthy people across ages. Primed by a sample-barcoded 5' primer and a J-beta primer mix, a second PCR proceeded for about 7 to 11 cycles. TCRdb re-called the 5' RACE reads with MiXCR, one entry per CDR3 protein. Of around 500,000 distinct CDR3 sequences in the sample, more than 45% were seen once. Sequencing was carried out using blood. The receptors come from an elderly man in good health.

In its sample, this clonotype was seen a few times. This chain joins TRBV7-2 and TRBJ1-4; D is perhaps TRBD1 (6 bases). V lost 5 bases, J lost 0 bases, and 13 bases lay in between. This CDR3 has 16 residues. Germline assignment: CDR1 SGHTA and CDR2 FQGNSA. CDR3 nucleotides: TGTGCCAGCAGCCGCATAGGGGGTGCAACTAATGAAAAACTGTTTTTT. Amino acid sequence: CASSRIGGATNEKLFF.

This clonotype was detected only a few times. The chain employs TRBV30 and TRBJ2-5; weak D call: TRBD2 (6 bases). The CDR3 runs 12 residues. Looked up from germline, CDR1 is GTSNPN and CDR2 is SVGIG (reference sequence). The ends were cut back, 3 bases at V and 5 bases at J, with 10 bases in the middle. CDR3 in DNA: TGTGCCTGGAGAGCGGGTTTCGAGACCCAGTACTTC. This gives the protein CAWRAGFETQYF.

This clonotype occurred a few times. The chain links TRBV7-2 to TRBJ2-1; D uncertain. Looked up from germline, CDR1 is SGHTA and CDR2 is FQGNSA. CDR3 length: 16 amino acids. Deletions cut 5 bases from V and 10 bases from J, with 24 bases between. CDR3 in DNA: TGTGCCAGCAGCGTAGACCCCTCCGGGTCAATTAGGGAGCAGTTCTTC. The encoded protein is CASSVDPSGSIREQFF.

V gene TRBV7-8 combines with J gene TRBJ1-1; TRBD1 agrees at 9 bases. The CDR3 totals 16 residues. In germline, CDR1 is SGHVS, CDR2 FQNEAQ. J gave up 5 bases and V 5 bases, and 12 bases lay outside the gene matches. The CDR3 loop reads CASSLRPGQGETEAFF. The CDR3 DNA reads as TGTGCCAGCAGCCTCCGACCGGGACAGGGAGAGACTGAAGCTTTCTTT.

The gene calls are TRBV24-1 and TRBJ2-3, with unresolved D. The V end was cut by 3 bases, the J end by 4 bases, with 13 bases between. The CDR3 extends over 15 amino acids. From germline, CDR1 is KGHDR and CDR2 SFDVKD. CDR3: CATSDPTATADTQYF. CDR3 nucleotides: TGTGCCACCAGTGATCCGACTGCCACGGCAGATACGCAGTATTTT.

CDR3 sequence reads: CASSSQGSGSYEQYF. The CDR3 DNA follows: TGTGCCAGCAGCTCCCAGGGGAGTGGCTCCTACGAGCAGTACTTC. This chain connects TRBV9 to TRBJ2-7; TRBD1 might be the D (6 bases). In germline, CDR1 is SGDLS, CDR2 YYNGEE. Between the trimmed V and J ends, which lost 4 bases and 0 bases, there was a span of 14 bases. The CDR3 is 15 residues long.

The chain uses TRBV29-1 and TRBJ1-5; no clear D. Trimming left V 6 bases short and J 0 bases short, with 15 bases between. Germline assignment: CDR1 SQVTM and CDR2 ANQGSEA. This CDR3 has 15 residues. CDR3 nucleotides: TGCAGCGTGACAAAAGTGGGAGATAGCAATCAGCCCCAGCATTTT. It yields the protein CSVTKVGDSNQPQHF. Looking up the rest from reference TRBV29-1 and TRBJ1-5 gives the full variable domain: SAVISQKPSRDICQRGTSLTIQCQVDSQVTMMFWYRQQPGQSLTLIATANQGSEATYESGFVIDKFPISRPNLTFSTLTVSNMSPEDSSIYLCSVTKVGDSNQPQHFGDGTRLSIL.

In its sample, this clonotype was seen a few times. This chain joins TRBV7-9 and TRBJ2-7; TRBD1 might be the D (6 bases). V gave up 1 base and J gave up 3 bases, with 13 bases separating them. This CDR3 comprises 15 residues. Per germline, CDR1 SEHNR and CDR2 FQNEAQ (reference sequence). The CDR3 coding sequence is TGTGCCAGCAGCTTAGTGTTGCAGGGGATCTACGAGCAGTACTTC. Translation gives CASSLVLQGIYEQYF.

This chain's CDR3 is CASSLLPSGRGTDTQYF. DNA of the CDR3: TGTGCCAGCAGCTTACTGCCTAGCGGGAGGGGCACAGATACGCAGTATTTT. The rearrangement links TRBV7-3 to TRBJ2-3; TRBD2 matches at 12 bases. This CDR3 spans 17 amino acids. Germline CDR1 reads SGHTA; CDR2 reads FQGTGA. V was clipped by 2 bases and J by 1 base; unmatched bases: 4.

The chain employs TRBV20-1 and TRBJ1-2; D is unresolved. Looked up from germline, CDR1 is DFQATT and CDR2 is SNEGSKA (reference sequence). The CDR3 is 13 residues long. Trimming shortened V by 3 bases and J by 4 bases, and 12 bases separated the two germline ends. The CDR3 protein is CSASGQLGYGYTF. DNA of the CDR3: TGCAGTGCTAGCGGCCAGCTAGGCTATGGCTACACCTTC.

This clonotype was observed a few times. The chain links TRBV7-2 to TRBJ2-7, with a weak D call TRBD1 (6 bases). Germline CDR1 is SGHTA and CDR2 is FQGNSA. This CDR3 region has 15 residues. Deletions cut 5 bases from V and 2 bases from J, with 16 bases between. The CDR3 nucleotides are TGTGCCAGCAGCCCTTCGGGGACACCACCCTACGAGCAGTACTTC. This gives the protein CASSPSGTPPYEQYF.

A word on this clonotype: An end of the junction does not agree with germline; a read error may underlie this. The V gene is TRBV20-1, the J gene TRBJ2-7; 9 bases agree with TRBD2. The germline V gene has CDR1 DFQATT and CDR2 SNEGSKA (reference sequence). There are 14 residues in the CDR3. The DNA for the CDR3 is TGCAGTGCCAGCCCTAGCGGGGAAACCTACGAGCGGTACTTC. This translates into CSASPSGETYERYF.

A few counts support this clonotype. The chain carries TRBV24-1 and TRBJ2-1, with no clear D. The CDR3 sequence is 20 residues long. CDR1 is KGHDR and CDR2 is SFDVKD in the germline V gene. Trimming took off 1 base at V and 4 bases at J, with 25 bases between the two ends. For the CDR3, the DNA is TGTGCCACCAGTGATTTAAAGTCGGGCCCTACTAAGACCCGATACAATGAGCAGTTCTTC. It is translated as CATSDLKSGPTKTRYNEQFF.

This clonotype was detected a few times. The chain couples TRBV12-3 or TRBV12-4 to TRBJ2-4, with D maybe TRBD2 (5 bases). The J call could be wrong; TRBJ2-7 is a better fit for the DNA end. The CDR3 totals 12 residues. CDR3 residues: CASSLGGCEQYF. CDR3 DNA sequence: TGTGCCAGCAGTTTAGGAGGGTGCGAGCAGTACTTC.

The gene calls are TRBV10-3 and TRBJ2-5; D gene uncertain. The end of the DNA fits TRBJ2-7 better, so the J call may be wrong. From germline, CDR1 is ENHRY and CDR2 SYGVKD. This CDR3 contains 13 residues. The CDR3 bases are TGTGCCATCGGCGTAGAGGTGAAGAACGAGCAGTACTTC. This sequence encodes CAIGVEVKNEQYF.

This clonotype was observed a handful of times. The chain combines TRBV10-2 with TRBJ2-5; 7 bases agree with TRBD2. Germline CDR1 and CDR2: WSHSY and SAAADI. V dropped 9 bases and J dropped 2; count of bases not matched to a gene: 6. The CDR3 extends over 13 amino acids. DNA for the CDR3: TGCGCCAGTTTAGCAGCGGGGCAAGAGACCCAGTACTTC. It codes for CASLAAGQETQYF.

Only a few counts were recorded for this clonotype. The chain has TRBV6-2 or TRBV6-3 and TRBJ2-1; maybe TRBD2 (7 bases). Trimming stripped 6 bases from V and 2 bases from J, with 17 bases between. The CDR3 is made up of 16 amino acids. The germline V gene has CDR1 MNHEY and CDR2 SVGEGT. CDR3 sequence: CASSLRGGGAYNEQFF. CDR3 nucleotides: TGTGCCAGCAGCCTGCGGGGCGGGGGCGCCTACAATGAGCAGTTCTTC.

This clonotype was observed a handful of times. The chain uses TRBV12-3 or TRBV12-4 and TRBJ2-1; D possibly uses TRBD1 or TRBD2 (5 bases each). V was pared by 6 bases and J by 0 bases, with 15 bases between. The CDR3 contains 16 residues. In nucleotides, the CDR3 is TGTGCCAGCAGGGGGACGGAGGCCAGCTCCTACAATGAGCAGTTCTTC. Amino acid sequence: CASRGTEASSYNEQFF.

J is TRBJ2-7 and V is TRBV3-1; 11 positions agree with TRBD1. The CDR3 is 15 residues long. CDR1 and CDR2 from the germline V gene are LGHDT and YNNKEL (reference sequence). V lost 6 bases to trimming and J lost 1 base; unmatched junction nucleotides: 5. CDR3 loop: CASSRGTGGSYEQYF. In DNA form, the CDR3 reads TGTGCCAGCAGTAGAGGGACAGGGGGATCCTACGAGCAGTACTTC.

This chain uses TRBV12-3 or TRBV12-4 with TRBJ2-7; the D call may be TRBD1 or TRBD2 (5 bases each). Trimming shortened V by 6 bases and J by 10 bases, and 28 bases separated the two germline ends. This CDR3 spans 16 amino acids. The CDR3: CASRPSTLTGQETQYF. CDR3 nucleotides: TGTGCCAGCAGACCCTCGACCTTGACGGGGCAAGAGACTCAGTACTTC.